This T cell receptor (beta chain) is from a study of blood T cell repertoires in COVID-19. Turning to the study itself: T cells, B-cell-depleted T cells, or PBMCs provided the cDNA or gDNA that served as material.

V gave up 3 bases and J gave up 7 bases; unmatched junction bases: 5. Germline CDR1 DFQATT, CDR2 SNEGSKA (reference sequence). The CDR3 is made up of 14 amino acids. This clone was observed a handful of times. Individuals drawn from about 26 US areas were about 18 to 100 years old. All recovered Cohort 3 donors got two negative PCRs, got clearance, or saw symptom resolution. The table came from immunoSEQ multiplex PCR; TCRdb's copy has only in-frame clones and leaves some out. The sample has around 450,000 clones, approximately 90% seen once. This TCR derives from a woman between 18 and 30 years old who had recovered from COVID-19. The sequencing sample was made of PBMCs or T cells enriched from blood (not recorded which). The chain couples TRBV20-1 to TRBJ1-6, with TRBD1 identical over 8 bases. The CDR3 region has the DNA TGCAGTGCTAGTCTCAGGGGGCCCAATTCACCCCTCCACTTT. This translates into CSASLRGPNSPLHF.